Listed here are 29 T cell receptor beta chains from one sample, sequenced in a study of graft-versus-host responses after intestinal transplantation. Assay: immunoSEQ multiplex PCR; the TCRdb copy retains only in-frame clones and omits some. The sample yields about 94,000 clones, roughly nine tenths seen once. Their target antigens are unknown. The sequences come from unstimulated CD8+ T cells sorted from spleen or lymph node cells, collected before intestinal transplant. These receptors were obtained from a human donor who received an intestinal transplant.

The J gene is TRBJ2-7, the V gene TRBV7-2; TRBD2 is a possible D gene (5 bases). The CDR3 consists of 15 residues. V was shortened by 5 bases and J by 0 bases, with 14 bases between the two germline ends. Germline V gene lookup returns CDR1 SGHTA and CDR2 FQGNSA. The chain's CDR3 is CASSETGSSSYEQYF. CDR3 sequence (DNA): TGTGCCAGCAGCGAAACGGGGTCGTCCTCCTACGAGCAGTACTTC.

CDR3 amino acids: CASSRTGTGWNEQFF. CDR3 DNA: TGTGCCAGCAGCCGAACCGGGACAGGGTGGAATGAGCAGTTCTTC. The J gene is TRBJ2-1, the V gene TRBV6-5; 9 nucleotides match TRBD1. Trimming cost V 6 bases and J 7 bases; bases outside gene matches: 10. This CDR3 contains 15 residues. Germline V CDR1 and CDR2: MNHEY, SVGAGI.

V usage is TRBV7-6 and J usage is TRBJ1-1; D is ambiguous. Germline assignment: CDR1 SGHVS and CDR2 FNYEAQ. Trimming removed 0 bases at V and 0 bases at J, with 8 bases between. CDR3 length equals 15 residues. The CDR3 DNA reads TGTGCCAGCAGCTTAGCCGTACAGATGAACACTGAAGCTTTCTTT. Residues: CASSLAVQMNTEAFF.

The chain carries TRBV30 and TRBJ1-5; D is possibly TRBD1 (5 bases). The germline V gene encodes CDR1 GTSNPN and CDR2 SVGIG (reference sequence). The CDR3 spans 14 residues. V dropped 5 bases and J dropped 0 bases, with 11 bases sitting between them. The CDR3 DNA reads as TGTGCCTGGCCTATCGACAGTAGCAATCAGCCCCAGCATTTT. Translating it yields CAWPIDSSNQPQHF.

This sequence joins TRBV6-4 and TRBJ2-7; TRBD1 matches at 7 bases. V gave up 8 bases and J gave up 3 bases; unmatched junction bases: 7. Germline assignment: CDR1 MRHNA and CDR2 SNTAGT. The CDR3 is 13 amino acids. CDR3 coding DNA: TGTGCCAGCTCGGGACAGTCCTACTACGAGCAGTACTTC. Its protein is CASSGQSYYEQYF.

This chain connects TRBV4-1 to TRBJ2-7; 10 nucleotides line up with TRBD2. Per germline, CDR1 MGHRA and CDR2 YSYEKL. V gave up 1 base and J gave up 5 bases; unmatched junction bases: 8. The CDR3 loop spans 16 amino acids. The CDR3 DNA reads TGCGCCAGCAGCCAAGGTTCGGTAGCGGGAGGCGACGAGCAGTACTTC. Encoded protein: CASSQGSVAGGDEQYF.

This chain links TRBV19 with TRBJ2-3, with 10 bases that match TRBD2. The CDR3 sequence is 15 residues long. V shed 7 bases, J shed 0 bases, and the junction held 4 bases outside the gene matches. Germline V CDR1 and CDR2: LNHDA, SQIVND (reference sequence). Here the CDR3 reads CASKTSGTSTDTQYF. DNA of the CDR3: TGTGCCAGTAAAACTAGCGGGACTAGCACAGATACGCAGTATTTT.

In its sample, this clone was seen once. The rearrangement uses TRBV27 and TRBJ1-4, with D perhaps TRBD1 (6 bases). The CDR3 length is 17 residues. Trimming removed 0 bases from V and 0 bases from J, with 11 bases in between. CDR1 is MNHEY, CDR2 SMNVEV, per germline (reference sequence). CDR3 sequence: CASSLSGDTATNEKLFF. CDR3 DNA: TGTGCCAGCAGTTTATCGGGGGACACGGCAACTAATGAAAAACTGTTTTTT. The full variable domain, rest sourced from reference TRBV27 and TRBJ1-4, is EAQVTQNPRYLITVTGKKLTVTCSQNMNHEYMSWYRQDPGLGLRQIYYSMNVEVTDKGDVPEGYKVSRKEKRNFPLILESPSPNQTSLYFCASSLSGDTATNEKLFFGSGTQLSVL.

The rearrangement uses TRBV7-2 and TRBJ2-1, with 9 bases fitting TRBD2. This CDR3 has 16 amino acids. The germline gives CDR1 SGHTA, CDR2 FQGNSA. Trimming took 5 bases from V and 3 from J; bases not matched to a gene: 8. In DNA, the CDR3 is TGTGCCAGCAGCCCTCGACTAGCGGCAGTCTACAATGAGCAGTTCTTC. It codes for CASSPRLAAVYNEQFF.

The CDR3: CASSGSGITGELFF. In nucleotides, the CDR3 is TGTGCCAGCAGTGGGTCAGGGATCACCGGGGAGCTGTTTTTT. The chain links TRBV6-5 to TRBJ2-2; the D gene is possibly TRBD1 (5 bases). The germline V and J ends were trimmed by 5 bases and 4 bases, with 11 bases remaining between them. The CDR3 has 14 amino acids. The V gene's germline CDR1 is MNHEY and CDR2 SVGAGI.

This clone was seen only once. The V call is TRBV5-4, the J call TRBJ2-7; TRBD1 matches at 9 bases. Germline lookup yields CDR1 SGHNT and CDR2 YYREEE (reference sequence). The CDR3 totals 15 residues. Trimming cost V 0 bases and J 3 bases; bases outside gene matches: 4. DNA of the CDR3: TGTGCCAGCAGCTTGGGGACAGGGGCCATCTACGAGCAGTACTTC. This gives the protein CASSLGTGAIYEQYF.

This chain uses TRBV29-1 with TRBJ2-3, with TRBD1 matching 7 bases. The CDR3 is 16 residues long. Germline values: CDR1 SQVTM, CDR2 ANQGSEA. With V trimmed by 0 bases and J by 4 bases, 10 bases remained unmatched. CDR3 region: CSVEEGGQGWPDTQYF. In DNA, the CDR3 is TGCAGCGTTGAAGAAGGGGGCCAGGGGTGGCCAGATACGCAGTATTTT.

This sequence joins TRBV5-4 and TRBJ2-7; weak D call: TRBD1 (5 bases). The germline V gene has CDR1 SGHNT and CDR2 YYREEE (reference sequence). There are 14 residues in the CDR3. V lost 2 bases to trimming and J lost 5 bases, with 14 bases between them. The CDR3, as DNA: TGTGCCAGCAGCTTTGGGGCAGGGAAGAACGAGCAGTACTTC. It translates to CASSFGAGKNEQYF.

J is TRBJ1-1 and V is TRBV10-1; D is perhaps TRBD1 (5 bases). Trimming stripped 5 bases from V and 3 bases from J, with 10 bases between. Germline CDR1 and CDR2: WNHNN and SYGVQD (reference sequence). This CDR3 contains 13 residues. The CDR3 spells CASSRGLDTEAFF. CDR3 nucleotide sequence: TGCGCCAGCAGTCGGGGGTTGGACACTGAAGCTTTCTTT.

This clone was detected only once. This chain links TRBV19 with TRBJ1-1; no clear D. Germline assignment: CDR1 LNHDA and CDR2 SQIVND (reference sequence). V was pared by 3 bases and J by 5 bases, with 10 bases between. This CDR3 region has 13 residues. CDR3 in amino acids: CASSMPGGTEAFF. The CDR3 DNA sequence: TGTGCCAGTAGTATGCCAGGCGGGACTGAAGCTTTCTTT.

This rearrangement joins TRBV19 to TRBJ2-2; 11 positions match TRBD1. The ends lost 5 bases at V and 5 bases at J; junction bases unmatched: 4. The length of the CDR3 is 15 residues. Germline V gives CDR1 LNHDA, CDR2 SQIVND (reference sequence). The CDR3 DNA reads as TGTGCCAGTAGTGCAGGGACAGGGGGAACCGGGGAGCTGTTTTTT. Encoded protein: CASSAGTGGTGELFF.

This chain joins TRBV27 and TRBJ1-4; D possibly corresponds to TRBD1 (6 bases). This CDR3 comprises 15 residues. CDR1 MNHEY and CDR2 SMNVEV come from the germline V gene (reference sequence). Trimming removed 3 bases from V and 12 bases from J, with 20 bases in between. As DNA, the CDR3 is TGTGCCAGCAGTTTCGCGGACAGCGAACCTGGGGAACTGTTTTTT. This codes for CASSFADSEPGELFF.

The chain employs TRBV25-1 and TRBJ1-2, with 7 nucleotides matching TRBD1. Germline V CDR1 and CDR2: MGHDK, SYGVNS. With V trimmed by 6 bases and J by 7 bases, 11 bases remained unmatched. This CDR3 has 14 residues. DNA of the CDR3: TGTGCCAGCAGCCTAGATGGGGACAGTTCTGGCTACACCTTC. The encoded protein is CASSLDGDSSGYTF.

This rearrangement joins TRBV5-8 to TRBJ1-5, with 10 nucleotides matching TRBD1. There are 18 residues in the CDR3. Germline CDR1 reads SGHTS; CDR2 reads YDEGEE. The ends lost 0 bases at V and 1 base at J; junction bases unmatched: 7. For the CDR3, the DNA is TGTGCCAGCAGCTTGGGGGACAGGGGAACCTGGAGCAATCAGCCCCAGCATTTT. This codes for CASSLGDRGTWSNQPQHF.

The DNA for the CDR3 is TGTGCCACCGGACAGATTAATTCACCCCTCCACTTT. Protein: CATGQINSPLHF. This chain links TRBV27 with TRBJ1-6; D possibly corresponds to TRBD1 (6 bases). The CDR3 runs to 12 residues. The V gene lost 10 bases and the J gene lost 6 bases, with 10 bases spanning the gap. In germline, CDR1 is MNHEY, CDR2 SMNVEV (reference sequence).

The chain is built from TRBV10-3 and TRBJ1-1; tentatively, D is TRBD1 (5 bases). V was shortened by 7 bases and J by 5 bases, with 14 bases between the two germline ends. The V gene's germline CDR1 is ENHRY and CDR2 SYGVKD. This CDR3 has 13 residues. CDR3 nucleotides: TGTGCCATCACCTCGGGACTTAGGACTGAAGCTTTCTTT. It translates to CAITSGLRTEAFF.

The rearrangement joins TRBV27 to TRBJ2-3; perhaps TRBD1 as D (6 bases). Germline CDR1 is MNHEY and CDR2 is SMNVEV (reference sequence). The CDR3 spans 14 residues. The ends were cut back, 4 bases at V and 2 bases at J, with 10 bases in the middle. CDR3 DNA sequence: TGTGCCAGCAGTTCCTGGGACACCACAGATACGCAGTATTTT. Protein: CASSSWDTTDTQYF.

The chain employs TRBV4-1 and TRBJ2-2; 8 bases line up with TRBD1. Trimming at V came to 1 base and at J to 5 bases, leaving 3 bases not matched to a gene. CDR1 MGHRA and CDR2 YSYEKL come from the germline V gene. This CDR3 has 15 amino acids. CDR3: CASSQGTGMTGELFF. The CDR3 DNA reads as TGCGCCAGCAGCCAAGGGACAGGGATGACCGGGGAGCTGTTTTTT.

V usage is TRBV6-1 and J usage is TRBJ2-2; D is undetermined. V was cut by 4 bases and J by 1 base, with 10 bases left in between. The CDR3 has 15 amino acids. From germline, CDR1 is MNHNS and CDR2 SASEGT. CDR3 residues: CASSVREKNTGELFF. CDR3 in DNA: TGTGCCAGCAGTGTTAGAGAGAAGAACACCGGGGAGCTGTTTTTT.

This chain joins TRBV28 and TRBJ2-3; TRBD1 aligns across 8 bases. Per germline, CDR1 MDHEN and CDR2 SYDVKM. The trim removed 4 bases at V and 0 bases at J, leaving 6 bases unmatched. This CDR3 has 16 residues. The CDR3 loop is CASSSTGTGSTDTQYF. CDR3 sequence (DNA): TGTGCCAGCAGTTCGACCGGGACAGGTAGCACAGATACGCAGTATTTT.

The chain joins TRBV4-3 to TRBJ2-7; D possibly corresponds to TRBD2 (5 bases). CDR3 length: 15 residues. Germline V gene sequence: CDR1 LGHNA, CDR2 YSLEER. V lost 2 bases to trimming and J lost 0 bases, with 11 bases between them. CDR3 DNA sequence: TGCGCCAGCAGCCAATCGGGGAGTGGCTCCTACGAGCAGTACTTC. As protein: CASSQSGSGSYEQYF.

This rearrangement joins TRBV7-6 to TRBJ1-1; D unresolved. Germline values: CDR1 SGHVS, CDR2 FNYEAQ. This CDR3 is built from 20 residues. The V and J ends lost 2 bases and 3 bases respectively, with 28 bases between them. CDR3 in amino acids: CASSLRRPEEGSHEDTEAFF. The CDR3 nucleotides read TGTGCCAGCAGCTTACGACGCCCTGAGGAGGGATCCCATGAGGACACTGAAGCTTTCTTT. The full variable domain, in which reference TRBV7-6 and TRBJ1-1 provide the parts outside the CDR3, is GAGVSQSPRYKVTKRGQDVALRCDPISGHVSLYWYRQALGQGPEFLTYFNYEAQQDKSGLPNDRFSAERPEGSISTLTIQRTEQRDSAMYRCASSLRRPEEGSHEDTEAFFGQGTRLTVV.

In DNA, the CDR3 is TGTGCCAGCAGTCCGTGGCGGGCTACGGAAGATACGCAGTATTTT. Protein: CASSPWRATEDTQYF. The V gene is TRBV6-1, the J gene TRBJ2-3; D may be TRBD2 (5 bases). The CDR3 runs 15 residues. Germline CDR1 and CDR2: MNHNS and SASEGT. V lost 5 bases to trimming and J lost 5 bases, with 17 bases between them.

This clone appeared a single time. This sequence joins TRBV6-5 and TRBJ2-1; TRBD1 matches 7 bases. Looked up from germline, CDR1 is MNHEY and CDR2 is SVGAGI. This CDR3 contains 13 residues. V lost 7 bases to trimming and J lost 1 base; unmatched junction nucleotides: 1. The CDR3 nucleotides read TGTGCCAGCAAGACAGGGTCCTACAATGAGCAGTTCTTC. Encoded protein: CASKTGSYNEQFF.